The source of this T cell receptor (beta chain) is a study of shared clonotypes between healthy human individuals (dated by TCRdb to about 2020). Notes on the research overall: Three men and a couple of women, aged 18 to 49 years, made up the cohort. The study deeply sequenced blood TCR repertoires of several healthy adults to estimate repertoire size and the extent of clonotype sharing between individuals. To increase sequencing depth and limit assay-specific biases, TCR repertoire library preparation and sequencing were carried out by different laboratories using diverse techniques. Per donor, leukapheresis produced somewhere between about 0.94 and 9.5 billion PBMCs.

Note on this clone: Its antigen specificity is not known. Per-base quality was not reported, and no clone a single base away is much larger than it.

The donors were healthy, HIV-negative adults with no recently reported acute infections or vaccinations. Only Caucasian adults living in Nashville, Tennessee, USA were represented among the donors. In the unsorted samples, roughly 90 million PBMCs were counted, and genomic DNA was extracted using the QIAamp DNA Blood Mini kit. Blood was obtained by leukapheresis, after which PBMCs were separated by Ficoll-Histopaque density gradient centrifugation and cryopreserved in liquid nitrogen vapor phase. Via the germline V gene (reference sequence), CDR1 is GTSNPN and CDR2 SVGIG. Trimming removed 2 bases from V and 3 bases from J, leaving 13 bases between the germline ends. The CDR3, from cysteine to phenylalanine, totals 14 residues. Only the CDR3 portion is preserved as DNA: 42 bases, with reading frame beginning at the first base. The research as a whole found: Pairwise subsampling indicated that sequencing depth was expected to affect the degree of clonotype sharing among donors. Only blood was sampled, and tissue TCR repertoires likely differ from those in blood. Because the study included only a small number of donors, the genetic and exposure-history diversity represented was limited.

Using the deep immunoSEQ assay, multiplex PCR amplified TCR CDR3 regions from genomic DNA. Extracted genomic DNA from each cell subset was spread evenly across all wells of several immunoSEQ 96-well plates, with each plate serving as a replicate. For unsorted PBMC, about 300 ng genomic DNA, equal to 30,000 or so T cell genomes, was loaded into each replicate PCR. Ten immunoSEQ deep assay plates were used to sequence unsorted PBMC genomic DNA. The purified libraries were quantified using a Qubit 3.0 fluorometer, sized with a Bioanalyzer 2100, and then quantified again using the KAPA Library Quantification kit. Every immunoSEQ 96-well plate was sequenced on a dedicated single-read 150-cycle Illumina NextSeq 550 flow cell. The authors' pipeline ran thus. The immunoSEQ output contained only junctional sequences without quality scores, so filtering could not match that applied to full-length reads. To assign V/J genes and CDR3, sequences were annotated using PyIR, a Python wrapper for IgBLAST v1.9, with IMGT germline references. Any read was removed if the V/J assignment was weak (E-value above 1e-6), the CDR3 was missing, or the read contained stop codons, out-of-frame junctions, or ambiguous translated residues. A V3J clonotype was defined by an identical inferred V gene, J gene, and CDR3 amino acid sequence. Percentage overlap between repertoires was calculated by dividing the number of shared unique clonotypes by the size of the smaller repertoire. RTK rarefaction, the Chao1 estimator, and Recon v2.1 estimates of unobserved clonotypes were used to assess repertoire richness. The clones in this table, taken by TCRdb from immuneACCESS, are in-frame only. Not every clone is retained; where verified, under half of the shortfall comes from an unresolved V gene, and the cause of the rest is unknown. From that table come the V and J calls and clone size; the DNA was used to work out D and trimming. The sample table contains fewer than 600,000 clones; only one count was recorded for around 77% of them. The ten largest clones add up to 12% of the sample.

The receptor comes from a woman aged 40 to 50 in good health. Some clones in this sample may be carry-over from other donors' samples. The sequenced sample was PBMCs. This chain joins TRBV30 to TRBJ1-2, with the identity of the D gene unclear. The nucleotide sequence reads as follows: TGTGCCTGGAGTCGAGGATTTGCGGACTATGGCTACACCTTC. Its translation reads: CAWSRGFADYGYTF.